This T cell receptor beta chain was sequenced in a study of regulatory T cells in long-lasting Graves disease. Documented time point: newly diagnosed GD, antithyroid drugs for less than 3 months. PBMCs provided the RNA from which the TCR library was made. iRepertoire HTBI primers and Arm-PCR of CDR3 regions built TCR beta libraries. MiXCR, applied by TCRdb to the multiplex PCR reads, yields one record per CDR3 protein. Of approximately 490,000 distinct CDR3 sequences listed, about 17% are singletons. This clonotype was seen a handful of times. The same data also went into a second study, on T cells in Graves' hyperthyroidism and ophthalmopathy.

Sequencing used peripheral blood mononuclear cells (PBMCs), obtained at new diagnosis, from a patient treated with antithyroid drugs. The clonotype originates from a man between 40 and 49 years old with Graves disease.

The chain's CDR3 is CASSVTGTRTSEQYF. The CDR3 bases are TGTGCCAGTAGTGTTACCGGGACTAGAACTTCCGAGCAGTACTTC. The chain recombines TRBV19 with TRBJ2-7, with 8 bases aligning to TRBD2. Germline V gene data show CDR1 as LNHDA and CDR2 as SQIVND (reference sequence). The CDR3 has 15 amino acids. Trimming at V came to 5 bases and at J to 6 bases, leaving 12 bases not matched to a gene.